The 8 T cell receptor beta chains presented below share a single source sample, sequenced in a study of human T cells and chemical hapten exposure. Time point indicated: patch test 2, 6 weeks after DPC sensitization. Treatment denoted: therapeutic diphenylcyclopropenone sensitization with weekly scalp DPC. In TCRdb, the RACE reads were re-called with MiXCR into one record per CDR3 protein. The data show some 80,000 distinct CDR3 sequences, approximately 10% seen once. The sequenced sample was whole blood, obtained in connection with sensitization to the hapten diphenylcyclopropenone (DPC). These receptors were taken from a young man with alopecia areata. Some clones in this sample may be carry-over from other donors' samples.

This sequence joins TRBV7-3 and TRBJ1-1; TRBD1 is a possible D gene (6 bases). V was pared by 5 bases and J by 6 bases, with 16 bases between. The CDR3 is made up of 14 amino acids. Germline V gene sequence: CDR1 SGHTA, CDR2 FQGTGA. This CDR3 reads CASSPGGRAAEAFF. The DNA of the CDR3 is TGTGCCAGCAGCCCGGGGGGGCGCGCCGCTGAAGCTTTCTTT.

As regards this clonotype: The junction differs from germline at one of its ends, possibly a read error. The chain combines TRBV6-2 or TRBV6-3 with TRBJ1-2, with D hard to call. The germline V gene encodes CDR1 MNHEY and CDR2 SVGEGT. This CDR3 has 15 residues. CDR3 coding DNA: TGTACCAGCAGTTATATCGAAGCCTTCGACTATGGCTACACCTTC. Translation: CTSSYIEAFDYGYTF.

The V call is TRBV6-1, the J call TRBJ2-3; possible D gene TRBD1, 6 bases. Trimming took off 1 base at V and 0 bases at J, with 11 bases between the two ends. The length of the CDR3 is 16 residues. Germline V gene lookup returns CDR1 MNHNS and CDR2 SASEGT. Here the CDR3 DNA reads TGTGCCAGCAGTGAAGAGGGACACCTAAGCACAGATACGCAGTATTTT. It translates to CASSEEGHLSTDTQYF.

The chain couples TRBV9 to TRBJ1-2; D is perhaps TRBD1 (6 bases). Germline lookup yields CDR1 SGDLS and CDR2 YYNGEE. The CDR3 consists of 16 residues. Trimming removed 0 bases from V and 4 bases from J, with 16 bases in between. The DNA of the CDR3 is TGTGCCAGCAGCGTAGTAGACAGGCCGTTGGGCTATGGCTACACCTTC. Amino acid sequence: CASSVVDRPLGYGYTF. The full variable domain, completed using reference TRBV9 and TRBJ1-2, is DSGVTQTPKHLITATGQRVTLRCSPRSGDLSVYWYQQSLDQGLQFLIQYYNGEERAKGNILERFSAQQFPDLHSELNLSSLELGDSALYFCASSVVDRPLGYGYTFGSGTRLTVV.

The V gene is TRBV9, the J gene TRBJ1-2; no definite D call. Germline V lookup: CDR1 SGDLS, CDR2 YYNGEE. The V and J ends lost 0 bases and 1 base respectively, with 7 bases between them. CDR3 length equals 14 residues. CDR3 amino acids: CASSVGNSNYGYTF. The CDR3 DNA is TGTGCCAGCAGCGTAGGAAACAGTAACTATGGCTACACCTTC.

This clonotype has more than one count but fewer than ten. The chain uses TRBV3-1 and TRBJ1-1; a possible D gene is TRBD1 (5 bases). The CDR3 is 14 residues long. V shed 3 bases and J shed 5 bases, with 13 bases lying between them. Germline lookup yields CDR1 LGHDT and CDR2 YNNKEL (reference sequence). The CDR3 coding sequence is TGTGCCAGCAGCCAGACCCAGGGTAGGACTGAAGCTTTCTTT. It translates to CASSQTQGRTEAFF.

This clonotype turned up a few times. The rearrangement links TRBV11-3 to TRBJ2-1; D gene unclear. Trimming stripped 3 bases from V and 5 bases from J, with 23 bases between. Per germline, CDR1 SGHNT and CDR2 YENEEA. The CDR3 has 18 amino acids. This chain's CDR3 is CASSFGKWGEAIHNEQFF. The CDR3 DNA is TGTGCCAGCAGCTTTGGAAAATGGGGTGAGGCCATCCACAATGAGCAGTTCTTC.

This clonotype was recorded many times. The chain has TRBV12-3 or TRBV12-4 and TRBJ2-7; no definite D call. The CDR3 spans 13 residues. The V end was cut by 4 bases, the J end by 3 bases, with 10 bases between. The CDR3 loop is CASSYRRSYEQYF. CDR3 bases: TGTGCCAGCAGTTACCGACGGAGCTACGAGCAGTACTTC.